These 3 T cell receptor beta chains were sequenced from one sample in a study of response to subunit inactivated influenza vaccine. TCRdb re-analysed the RT-PCR reads in MiXCR, keeping a single row per CDR3 protein. The data contain more than 450,000 distinct CDR3 sequences, roughly 8.2% of them singletons. The sequencing used PBMCs from blood, collected less than 30 months after vaccination. Receptors were obtained from a man between 50 and 69 years old who received an inactivated influenza vaccine.

This clonotype turned up a few times. This sequence joins TRBV6-2 or TRBV6-3 and TRBJ1-1; D may be TRBD1 (5 bases). Trimming removed 2 bases at V and 5 bases at J, with 15 bases between. This CDR3 has 15 residues. The germline V gene encodes CDR1 MNHEY and CDR2 SVGEGT. The CDR3 nucleotides read TGTGCCAGCAGTTACGGGGGGAGTGGGAGAACTGAAGCTTTCTTT. Translating it yields CASSYGGSGRTEAFF.

The rearrangement uses TRBV2 and TRBJ1-5; a possible D gene is TRBD1 (5 bases). CDR3 length: 12 residues. V gave up 6 bases and J gave up 6 bases, with 9 bases separating them. Germline-derived CDR1 and CDR2 are SNHLY and FYNNEI. The chain's CDR3 is CASRQGVQPQHF. In DNA form, the CDR3 reads TGTGCCAGCAGGCAAGGGGTTCAGCCCCAGCATTTT.

This clonotype was observed at least ten times. The chain has TRBV3-1 and TRBJ1-3; D remains ambiguous. The V end was cut by 5 bases, the J end by 0 bases, with 20 bases between. This CDR3 has 18 amino acids. The germline V gene has CDR1 LGHDT and CDR2 YNNKEL (reference sequence). CDR3 sequence reads: CASSERGSGWASGNTIYF. CDR3 coding DNA: TGTGCCAGCAGCGAACGGGGTTCCGGGTGGGCCTCTGGAAACACCATATATTTT.